The rows below give T cell receptor beta chains drawn from one sample of a study of blood T cells in healthy people across ages. TCRdb fed the 5' RACE reads into MiXCR, producing one record per CDR3 protein. The sample consists of fewer than 600,000 distinct CDR3 sequences, about 27% of them appearing once. This sample was shared with a second study, whose subject was T cells of mothers and their children.

The sequencing input was blood. These receptors all come from a boy younger than 10 in good health. Each CDR3 is given with its conserved first and last residue. Each record gives: clone size, J gene, V gene, D gene, CDR3 DNA, CDR3 protein. The D gene is left open where the match is weak. Expanded clones are given a class, and other clones once, few, many or no size at all.

size: .
J: TRBJ2-3
V: TRBV10-3
D: TRBD1
DNA: TGTGCCATCAGCGACCCGGGACAGGGGGCCGGAGATACGCAGTATTTT
CDR3: CAISDPGQGAGDTQYF

size: .
J: TRBJ2-2
V: TRBV5-1
D: .
DNA: TGCGCCAGCAGAGGCTTCCTCGCGAACACCGGGGAGCTGTTTTTT
CDR3: CASRGFLANTGELFF

size: .
J: TRBJ2-5
V: TRBV18
D: .
DNA: TGTGCCAGCTCACCACCAACCAGGGCGACAGAAGAGACCCAGTACTTC
CDR3: CASSPPTRATEETQYF

size: .
J: TRBJ2-3
V: TRBV2
D: .
DNA: TGTGCCAGCAATCTCCCACCGGATACGCAGTATTTT
CDR3: CASNLPPDTQYF

size: few
J: TRBJ2-5
V: TRBV7-2
D: TRBD1
DNA: TGTGCCAGCAGCTTTAATACGGGACAGGGACTTGAGACCCAGTACTTC
CDR3: CASSFNTGQGLETQYF

size: .
J: TRBJ2-3
V: TRBV6-5
D: TRBD1
DNA: TGTGCCAGCAGTTACGTCGGGACAGGGAGGAACCCTATGGCAGATACGCAGTATTTT
CDR3: CASSYVGTGRNPMADTQYF

size: .
J: TRBJ2-5
V: TRBV25-1
D: TRBD2
DNA: TGTGCCAGCAGTGATAAGCGGGGGGGTGAGACCCAGTACTTC
CDR3: CASSDKRGGETQYF

size: .
J: TRBJ2-5
V: TRBV7-2
D: TRBD1
DNA: TGTGCCAGCAGCCCAGGGGGTACCAAAAAGACCCAGTACTTC
CDR3: CASSPGGTKKTQYF

size: few
J: TRBJ1-4
V: TRBV7-9
D: TRBD1
DNA: TGTGCCAGCAGCTCCGGACAGGTGTATAATGAAAAACTGTTTTTT
CDR3: CASSSGQVYNEKLFF

size: .
J: TRBJ1-2
V: TRBV29-1
D: TRBD1
DNA: TGCAGCGTGACGGACAGGGCCCACACCTTC
CDR3: CSVTDRAHTF

size: .
J: TRBJ2-1
V: TRBV7-9
D: TRBD1
DNA: TGTGCCAGCAGCAAGGACAGGGGGTACAATGAGCAGTTCTTC
CDR3: CASSKDRGYNEQFF

size: few
J: TRBJ2-7
V: TRBV30
D: TRBD1
DNA: TGTGCCTGGAGTTCATTCGACAGGGGGGGGTGGTACGAGCAGTACTTC
CDR3: CAWSSFDRGGWYEQYF

size: .
J: TRBJ2-1
V: TRBV20-1
D: TRBD2
DNA: TGCAGTGCTAGAGATGGAAGGTTGGCGGGAGCGTACAATGAGCAGTTCTTC
CDR3: CSARDGRLAGAYNEQFF

size: .
J: TRBJ2-1
V: TRBV6-2/TRBV6-3
D: TRBD2
DNA: TGTGCCAGCAGACAAATAGCGGGAAGTACTGGAAATGAGCAGTTCTTC
CDR3: CASRQIAGSTGNEQFF

size: few
J: TRBJ2-7
V: TRBV20-1
D: .
DNA: TGCAGTGCTAACCCGGGGCAATGGGGCTCCTACGAGCAGTACTTC
CDR3: CSANPGQWGSYEQYF

size: .
J: TRBJ2-3
V: TRBV9
D: .
DNA: TGTGCCAGCAGCGTAGCTACACCCGATACGCAGTATTTT
CDR3: CASSVATPDTQYF

size: few
J: TRBJ2-1
V: TRBV7-2
D: .
DNA: TGTGCCAGCAGCTTAGACAGGATACACTACAATGAGCAGTTCTTC
CDR3: CASSLDRIHYNEQFF

size: few
J: TRBJ2-7
V: TRBV20-1
D: .
DNA: TGCAGTGCTAGAGATGTGCGGGGATCCTACGAGCAGTACTTC
CDR3: CSARDVRGSYEQYF

size: .
J: TRBJ2-7
V: TRBV27
D: .
DNA: TGTGCCAGCAGTTTATCGGAGTCCTACGAGCAGTACTTC
CDR3: CASSLSESYEQYF

size: .
J: TRBJ2-3
V: TRBV5-1
D: .
DNA: TGCGCCAGCAGCTTCAGGGGACGTCGCACAGATACGCAGTATTTT
CDR3: CASSFRGRRTDTQYF

size: .
J: TRBJ1-5
V: TRBV9
D: .
DNA: TGTGCCAGCAGCCTAGGAAATAGCAATCAGCCCCAGCATTTT
CDR3: CASSLGNSNQPQHF

size: few
J: TRBJ2-2
V: TRBV4-1
D: TRBD2
DNA: TGCGCCAGCAGGCGGACTAGCGGGACCGGGGAGCTGTTTTTT
CDR3: CASRRTSGTGELFF

size: .
J: TRBJ1-6
V: TRBV5-6
D: TRBD1
DNA: TGTGCCAGCAGAACCTACGACAGGGACAATTCACCCCTCCACTTT
CDR3: CASRTYDRDNSPLHF

size: few
J: TRBJ2-4
V: TRBV5-1
D: TRBD2
DNA: TGCGCCAGCAGCTACTTGACTAGCGGGAGAGGGGACATTCAGTACTTC
CDR3: CASSYLTSGRGDIQYF

size: once
J: TRBJ2-3
V: TRBV6-5
D: TRBD1
DNA: TGTGCCAGCAGTCCGTGGCGGGACAGGCTCACAGATACGCAGTATTTT
CDR3: CASSPWRDRLTDTQYF

size: .
J: TRBJ2-2
V: TRBV6-1
D: TRBD2
DNA: TGTGCCAGCAGCCCGGACAAGTGGCGACTAGCGGGGGCCAACACCGGGGAGCTGTTTTTT
CDR3: CASSPDKWRLAGANTGELFF

size: .
J: TRBJ2-7
V: TRBV6-5
D: .
DNA: TGTGCCAGCAGTTACAGGGCCGGCTCCTACGAGCAGTACTTC
CDR3: CASSYRAGSYEQYF

size: .
J: TRBJ2-1
V: TRBV18
D: TRBD2
DNA: TGTGCCAGCTCACCACCCAGCCAGCGGGGGTACAATGAGCAGTTCTTC
CDR3: CASSPPSQRGYNEQFF

size: .
J: TRBJ2-1
V: TRBV7-2
D: .
DNA: TGTGCCAGCAGCTCGAGCGGGCATGAGCAGTTCTTC
CDR3: CASSSSGHEQFF

size: .
J: TRBJ2-2
V: TRBV20-1
D: TRBD2
DNA: TGCAGTGCTAGGGCGGGGGTGGCCGGGGAGCTGTTTTTT
CDR3: CSARAGVAGELFF

size: few
J: TRBJ2-2
V: TRBV6-5
D: .
DNA: TGTGCCAGCAGTTACGGGACGGGACCGAACACCGGGGAGCTGTTTTTT
CDR3: CASSYGTGPNTGELFF

size: .
J: TRBJ1-1
V: TRBV20-1
D: .
DNA: TGCAGTGCTAGCCAAAATGAAGCTTTCTTT
CDR3: CSASQNEAFF

size: many
J: TRBJ2-5
V: TRBV7-7
D: .
DNA: TGTGCTAGCAGCTTAGGTCGGTCTTCTCAAGAGACCCAGTACTTC
CDR3: CASSLGRSSQETQYF

size: .
J: TRBJ2-2
V: TRBV7-3
D: .
DNA: TGTGCCAGCAGCCCCTTAGCACGGACCACCGGGGAGCTGTTTTTT
CDR3: CASSPLARTTGELFF

size: few
J: TRBJ2-1
V: TRBV6-2/TRBV6-3
D: .
DNA: TGTGCCAGCAGTTCCTCCCGGGTCAAGGGGAAAAAGGAGCAGTTCTTC
CDR3: CASSSSRVKGKKEQFF

size: few
J: TRBJ1-2
V: TRBV29-1
D: .
DNA: TGCAGCGTCGACTGGGGGAACTATGGCTACACCTTC
CDR3: CSVDWGNYGYTF

size: few
J: TRBJ2-5
V: TRBV30
D: .
DNA: TGTGCCTGGAGTGTACGGGGGCTCCCCCAAGAGACCCAGTACTTC
CDR3: CAWSVRGLPQETQYF

size: few
J: TRBJ2-1
V: TRBV4-3
D: TRBD2
DNA: TGCGCCAGCAGCCCCGGGACTAGCGGGAGAGGTGAGCAGTTCTTC
CDR3: CASSPGTSGRGEQFF

size: .
J: TRBJ2-5
V: TRBV20-1
D: .
DNA: TGCAGTGCTCCCCACAGCTACCAACAAGAGACCCAGTACTTC
CDR3: CSAPHSYQQETQYF